The subject of this entry is one T cell receptor beta chain. These data come from a study of blood T cell repertoires in COVID-19. Overall study context: Italy, Spain and the United States were the sources of the convalescent and acute COVID-19 samples.

V gave up 1 base and J gave up 0 bases, with 6 bases separating them. Germline V gene sequence: CDR1 SGHAT, CDR2 FQNNGV. This CDR3 has 14 residues. Participant age was roughly 18 to 90 years, and participants resided in roughly 25 US areas. How the authors handled the data: Nucleated cell counts were estimated from reference gene primer amplification. The repertoire was sequenced with immunoSEQ multiplex PCR; TCRdb's copy has only in-frame clones and lacks some. The V and J calls and clone size are taken from that table; D and trimming were inferred from the DNA. The sample has roughly 430,000 clones; approximately 91% are singletons.

The J gene is TRBJ2-5, the V gene TRBV11-2, with a possible D match to TRBD2 (5 bases). The sample taken for sequencing was PBMCs or T cells enriched from blood (not recorded which). This receptor was identified in a woman between 40 and 50 years old with acute COVID-19. The CDR3 DNA reads TGTGCCAGCAGCTTAGGAGGGTACCAAGAGACCCAGTACTTC. Protein product: CASSLGGYQETQYF.